This TCR beta chain appears in the sequencing data of a study of CD8 T cells in ankylosing spondylitis. TCRdb ran MiXCR on the 5' RACE reads and lists one entry per CDR3 protein. This sample has some 350,000 distinct CDR3 sequences, with roughly 15% found just once. The germline V gene has CDR1 DFQATT and CDR2 SNEGSKA (reference sequence). V was shortened by 8 bases and J by 7 bases, with 15 bases between the two germline ends. The CDR3 contains 13 residues. This clonotype was recorded at least ten times. Sequenced sample: blood, either unsorted or a sorted T cell fraction (not recorded which). This sequence originates from a male donor with ankylosing spondylitis or in good health (not recorded which). This chain uses TRBV20-1 with TRBJ1-6; a possible D gene is TRBD1 (6 bases). As DNA, the CDR3 is TGCAGTACCCGCCCAGGGGCAAATTCACCCCTCCACTTT. Its translation is CSTRPGANSPLHF.